The rows below give T cell receptor beta chains drawn from one sample of a study of blood T cell repertoires in COVID-19. Libraries were prepared by immunoSEQ multiplex PCR; TCRdb keeps only in-frame clonotypes and omits some of them. The top ten hold 1.5% to 2% of the sample, which has about 300,000 clones, about 83% seen once. Sequenced sample: peripheral blood. The receptors originated from a woman aged 50 to 60 with acute or convalescent COVID-19. CDR3s include the opening cysteine and the closing phenylalanine or tryptophan. A D gene is named only where the DNA matches it firmly. Clone size is not always given. Where it is, it says once, few, many or a class for expanded clones.

>TRBV5-4|18|NA|TRBJ2-7|TRBD2
CASREGTSGRAGGGEQYF
TGTGCCAGCAGGGAGGGGACTAGCGGGAGGGCCGGGGGAGGTGAGCAGTACTTC
>TRBV4-1|15|NA|TRBJ2-3|TRBD2
CASVSGTSGPDTQYF
TGCGCCAGCGTTTCTGGGACTAGCGGCCCAGATACGCAGTATTTT
>TRBV5-5|13|NA|TRBJ2-7|TRBD1
CASSLLQGNEQYF
TGTGCCAGCAGCTTGTTACAGGGGAACGAGCAGTACTTC
>TRBV25-1|17|NA|TRBJ1-1|NA
CASSEYMQGPLNTEAFF
TGTGCCAGCAGTGAATATATGCAGGGGCCGTTGAACACTGAAGCTTTCTTT
>TRBV30|14|NA|TRBJ2-1|TRBD2
CAWSAGLASYEQFF
TGTGCCTGGAGTGCGGGACTAGCGAGCTATGAGCAGTTCTTC
>TRBV28|14|NA|TRBJ2-3|NA
CASTPDTSTDTQYF
TGTGCCAGCACGCCTGACACTAGCACAGATACGCAGTATTTT
>TRBV11-3|14|NA|TRBJ1-6|TRBD1
CASSFGQGNSPLHF
TGTGCCAGCAGCTTCGGACAGGGGAATTCACCCCTCCACTTT
>TRBV24-1|12|NA|TRBJ2-3|NA
CATSDFPDTQYF
TGTGCCACCAGTGATTTTCCTGATACGCAGTATTTT
>TRBV3-1/TRBV3-2|16|NA|TRBJ2-3|TRBD2
CASSQVASGRTDTQYF
TGTGCCAGCAGCCAGGTTGCTAGCGGCCGCACAGATACGCAGTATTTT
>TRBV28|15|NA|TRBJ1-5|NA
CASSFLDRSNQPQHF
TGTGCCAGCAGTTTCCTTGACAGGTCCAATCAGCCCCAGCATTTT
>TRBV4-3|15|few|TRBJ2-5|NA
CASSQDGREWETQYF
TGCGCCAGCAGCCAAGATGGGCGGGAATGGGAGACCCAGTACTTC
>TRBV5-1|16|NA|TRBJ2-7|TRBD2
CASSLDTSGSSYEQYF
TGCGCCAGCAGCTTGGACACTAGCGGGAGTTCCTACGAGCAGTACTTC
>TRBV28|15|NA|TRBJ2-2|TRBD2
CASSFLAGGTGELFF
TGTGCCAGCAGTTTTCTAGCGGGAGGCACCGGGGAGCTGTTTTTT
>TRBV2|13|NA|TRBJ1-6|TRBD1
CASRTDRVSPLHF
TGTGCCAGCAGGACGGACAGGGTATCACCCCTCCACTTT
>TRBV30|16|once|TRBJ2-3|TRBD2
CAWGWGLAHLTDTQYF
TGTGCCTGGGGGTGGGGACTAGCGCACCTCACAGATACGCAGTATTTT
>TRBV4-2|17|few|TRBJ2-7|TRBD2
CASSPPVGTSGSYEQYF
TGTGCCAGCAGCCCGCCAGTTGGGACTAGCGGGAGCTACGAGCAGTACTTC
>TRBV7-3|13|NA|TRBJ1-5|NA
CASSTGHNQPQHF
TGTGCCAGCAGTACAGGGCACAATCAGCCCCAGCATTTT